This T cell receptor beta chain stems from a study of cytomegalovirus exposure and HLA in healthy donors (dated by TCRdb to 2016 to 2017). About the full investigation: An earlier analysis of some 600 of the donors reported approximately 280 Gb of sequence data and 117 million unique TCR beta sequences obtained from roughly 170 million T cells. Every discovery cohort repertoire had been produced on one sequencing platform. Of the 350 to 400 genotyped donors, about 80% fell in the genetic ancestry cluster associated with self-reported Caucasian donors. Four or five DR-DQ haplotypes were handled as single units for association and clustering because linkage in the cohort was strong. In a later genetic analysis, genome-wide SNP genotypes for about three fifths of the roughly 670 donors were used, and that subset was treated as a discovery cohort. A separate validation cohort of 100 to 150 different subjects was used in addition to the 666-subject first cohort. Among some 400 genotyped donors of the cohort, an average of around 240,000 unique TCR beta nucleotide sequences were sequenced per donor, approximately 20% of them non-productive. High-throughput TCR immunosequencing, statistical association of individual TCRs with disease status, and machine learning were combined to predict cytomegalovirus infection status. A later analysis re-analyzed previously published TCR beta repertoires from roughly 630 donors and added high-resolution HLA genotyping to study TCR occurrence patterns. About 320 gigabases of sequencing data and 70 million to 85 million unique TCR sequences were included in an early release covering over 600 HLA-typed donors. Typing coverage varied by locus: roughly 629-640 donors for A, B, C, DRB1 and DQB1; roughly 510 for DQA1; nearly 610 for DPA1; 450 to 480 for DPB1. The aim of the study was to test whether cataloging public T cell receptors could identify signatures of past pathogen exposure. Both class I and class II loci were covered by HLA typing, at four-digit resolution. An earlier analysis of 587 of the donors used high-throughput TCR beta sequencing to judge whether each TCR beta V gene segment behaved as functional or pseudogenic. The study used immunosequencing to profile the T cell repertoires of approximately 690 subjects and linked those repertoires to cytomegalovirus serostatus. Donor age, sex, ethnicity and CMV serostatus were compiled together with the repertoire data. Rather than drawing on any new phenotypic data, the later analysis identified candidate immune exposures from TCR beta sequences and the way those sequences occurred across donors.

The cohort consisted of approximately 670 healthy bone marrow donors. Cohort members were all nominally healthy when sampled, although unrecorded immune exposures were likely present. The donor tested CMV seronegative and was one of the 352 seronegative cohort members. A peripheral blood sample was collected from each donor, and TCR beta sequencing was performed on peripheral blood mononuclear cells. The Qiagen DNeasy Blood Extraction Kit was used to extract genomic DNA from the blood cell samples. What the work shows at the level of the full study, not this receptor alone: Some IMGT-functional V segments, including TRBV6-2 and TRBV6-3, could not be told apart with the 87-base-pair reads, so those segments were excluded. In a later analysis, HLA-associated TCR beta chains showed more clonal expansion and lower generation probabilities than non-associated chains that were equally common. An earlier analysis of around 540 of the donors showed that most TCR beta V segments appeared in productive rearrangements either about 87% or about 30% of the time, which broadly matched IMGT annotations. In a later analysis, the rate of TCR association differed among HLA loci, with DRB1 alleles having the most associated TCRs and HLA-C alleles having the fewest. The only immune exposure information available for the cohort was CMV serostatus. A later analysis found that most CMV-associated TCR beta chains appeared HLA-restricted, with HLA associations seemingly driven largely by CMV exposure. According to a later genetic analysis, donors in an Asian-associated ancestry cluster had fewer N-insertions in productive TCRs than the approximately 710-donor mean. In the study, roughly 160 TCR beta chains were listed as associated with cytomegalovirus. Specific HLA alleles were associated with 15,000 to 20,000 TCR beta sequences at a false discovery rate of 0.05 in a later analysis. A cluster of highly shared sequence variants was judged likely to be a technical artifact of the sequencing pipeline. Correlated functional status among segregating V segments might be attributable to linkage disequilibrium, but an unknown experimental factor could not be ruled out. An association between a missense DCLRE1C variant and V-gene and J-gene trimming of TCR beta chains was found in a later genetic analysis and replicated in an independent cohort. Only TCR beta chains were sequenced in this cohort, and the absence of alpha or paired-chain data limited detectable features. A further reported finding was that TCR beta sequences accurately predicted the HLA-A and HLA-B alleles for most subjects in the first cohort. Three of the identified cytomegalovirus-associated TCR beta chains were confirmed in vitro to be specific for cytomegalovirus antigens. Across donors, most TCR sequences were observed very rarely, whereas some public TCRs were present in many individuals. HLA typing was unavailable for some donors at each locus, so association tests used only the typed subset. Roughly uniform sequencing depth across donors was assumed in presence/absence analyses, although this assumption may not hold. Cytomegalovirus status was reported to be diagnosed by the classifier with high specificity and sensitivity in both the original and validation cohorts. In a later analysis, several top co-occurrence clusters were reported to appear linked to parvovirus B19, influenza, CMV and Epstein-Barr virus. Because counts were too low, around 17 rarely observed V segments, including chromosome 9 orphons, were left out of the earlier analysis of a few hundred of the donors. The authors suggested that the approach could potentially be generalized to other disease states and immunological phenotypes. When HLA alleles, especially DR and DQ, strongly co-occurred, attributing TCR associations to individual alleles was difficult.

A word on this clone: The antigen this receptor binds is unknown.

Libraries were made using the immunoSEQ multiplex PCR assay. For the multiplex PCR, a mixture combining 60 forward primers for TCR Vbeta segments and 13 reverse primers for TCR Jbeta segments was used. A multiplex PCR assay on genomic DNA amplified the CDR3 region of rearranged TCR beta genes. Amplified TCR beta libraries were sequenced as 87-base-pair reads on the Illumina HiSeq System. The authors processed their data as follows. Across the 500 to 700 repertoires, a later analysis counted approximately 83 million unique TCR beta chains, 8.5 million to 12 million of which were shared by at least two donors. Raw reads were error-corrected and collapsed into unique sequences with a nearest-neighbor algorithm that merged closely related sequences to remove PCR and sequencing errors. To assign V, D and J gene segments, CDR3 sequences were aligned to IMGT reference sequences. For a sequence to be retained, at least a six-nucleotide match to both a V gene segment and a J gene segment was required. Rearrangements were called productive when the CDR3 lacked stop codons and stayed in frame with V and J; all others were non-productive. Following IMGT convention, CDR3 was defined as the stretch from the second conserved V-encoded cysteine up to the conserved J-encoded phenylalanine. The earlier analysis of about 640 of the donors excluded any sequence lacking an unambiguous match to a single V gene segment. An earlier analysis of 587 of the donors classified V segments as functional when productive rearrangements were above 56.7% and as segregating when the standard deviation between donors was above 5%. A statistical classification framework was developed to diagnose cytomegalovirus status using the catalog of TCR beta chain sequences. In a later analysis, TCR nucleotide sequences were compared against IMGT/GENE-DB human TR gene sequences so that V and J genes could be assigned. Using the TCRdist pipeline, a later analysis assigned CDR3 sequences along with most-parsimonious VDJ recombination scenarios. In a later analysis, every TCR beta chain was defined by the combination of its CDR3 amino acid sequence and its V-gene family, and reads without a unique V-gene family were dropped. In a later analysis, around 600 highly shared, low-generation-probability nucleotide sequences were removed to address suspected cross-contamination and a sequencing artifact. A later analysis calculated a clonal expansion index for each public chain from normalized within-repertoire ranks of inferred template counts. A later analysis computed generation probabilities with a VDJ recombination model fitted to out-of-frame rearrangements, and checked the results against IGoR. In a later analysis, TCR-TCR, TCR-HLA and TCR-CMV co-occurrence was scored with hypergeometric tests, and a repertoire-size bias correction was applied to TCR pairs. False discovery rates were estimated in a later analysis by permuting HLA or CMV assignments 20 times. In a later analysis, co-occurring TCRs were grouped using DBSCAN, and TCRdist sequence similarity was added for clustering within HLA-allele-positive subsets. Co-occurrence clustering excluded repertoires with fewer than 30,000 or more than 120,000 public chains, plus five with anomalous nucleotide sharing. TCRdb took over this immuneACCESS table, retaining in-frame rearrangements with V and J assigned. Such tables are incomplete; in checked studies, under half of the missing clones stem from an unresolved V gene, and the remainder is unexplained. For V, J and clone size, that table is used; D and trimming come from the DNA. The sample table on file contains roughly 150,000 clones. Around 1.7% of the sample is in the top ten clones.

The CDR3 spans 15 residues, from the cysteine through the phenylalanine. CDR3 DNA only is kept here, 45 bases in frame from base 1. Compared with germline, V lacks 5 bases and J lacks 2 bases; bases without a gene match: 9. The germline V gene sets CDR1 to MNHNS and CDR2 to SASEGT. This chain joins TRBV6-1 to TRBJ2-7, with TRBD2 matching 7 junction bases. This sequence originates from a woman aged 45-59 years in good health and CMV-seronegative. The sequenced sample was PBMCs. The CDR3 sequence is CASSFTGGNAYEQYF. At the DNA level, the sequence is TGTGCCAGCAGTTTCACCGGGGGGAACGCCTACGAGCAGTACTTC.